This TCR beta chain was profiled in a study of cytomegalovirus exposure and HLA in healthy donors. The CDR3 has 15 amino acids. V gave up 3 bases and J gave up 5 bases; unmatched junction bases: 9. The germline V gene encodes CDR1 GTSNPN and CDR2 SVGIG (reference sequence). 13 Jbeta primers and 60 Vbeta primers were used for the PCR. Measured with immunoSEQ multiplex PCR; TCRdb has only the in-frame clones, and not every one. The repertoire holds about 160,000 clones, with 70% to 90% as singletons. Regarding this clone: Its antigen is not identified.

Notes on the study in general: Later analysis placed DRB1 highest and HLA-C lowest in TCR association rates, which differed by HLA locus. Upon later analysis, HLA-associated TCR beta chains proved more clonally expanded than other, equally common chains. Analysis performed later found about 17,000 TCR beta sequences associated with HLA alleles at 0.05 false discovery rate.

Specimen: PBMCs. The rearrangement uses TRBV30 and TRBJ2-5; 10 bases match TRBD1. This clonotype originated in a young man in good health and CMV-seropositive. The CDR3 DNA reads as TGTGCCTGGAGCCCCCGGGACAGGGGAGGGGAGACCCAGTACTTC. It translates to CAWSPRDRGGETQYF.